The 25 T cell receptor beta chains reported below all come from one sample, sequenced in a study of PD-L1 blockade in urothelial cancer. Regarding time point: pretreatment peripheral blood. Sequencing used immunoSEQ multiplex PCR; TCRdb keeps in-frame clones, though not all of them. This table has tens of thousands of clones, approximately 87% appearing once. Sequences were derived from PBMCs, sampled around atezolizumab (anti-PD-L1) treatment. The origin of the receptors is a man aged 65-85 years with urothelial cancer.

The V and J genes are TRBV5-1 and TRBJ2-3; D may be TRBD2 (6 bases). The CDR3 extends over 16 amino acids. V lost 7 bases and J 1 base, leaving 19 bases between the germline ends. CDR1 and CDR2 (germline): SGHRS, YFSETQ. CDR3 nucleotide sequence: TGCGCCAGCGCGGAGGGTGTTACTCCCGGCACAGATACGCAGTATTTT. Translating gives CASAEGVTPGTDTQYF.

The genes are TRBV6-1 and TRBJ2-1; D may be TRBD2 (6 bases). Germline CDR1 MNHNS, CDR2 SASEGT. The CDR3 spans 13 residues. V was trimmed by 6 bases and J by 10 bases, leaving 16 bases between them. CDR3 sequence reads: CASRDSGPEEQFF. CDR3 sequence (DNA): TGTGCCAGCAGGGATAGCGGTCCAGAGGAGCAGTTCTTC.

V is TRBV29-1 and J is TRBJ2-5, with D tentatively TRBD2 (6 bases). The V and J ends lost 4 bases and 2 bases respectively, with 8 bases between them. CDR3 length equals 12 residues. Germline V CDR1 and CDR2: SQVTM, ANQGSEA. The CDR3 loop is CSVVGRQETQYF. The CDR3 DNA follows: TGCAGCGTTGTCGGGAGACAAGAGACCCAGTACTTC.

The chain combines TRBV7-3 with TRBJ2-7; 9 positions match TRBD2. Germline CDR1 reads SGHTA; CDR2 reads FQGTGA. Trimming cost V 2 bases and J 11 bases; bases outside gene matches: 7. The CDR3 has 13 amino acids. The CDR3 DNA is TGTGCCAGCAGCTTAGAGACTAGCGGTCCTAAGTACTTC. Its translation: CASSLETSGPKYF.

V is TRBV27 and J is TRBJ2-2; 7 bases align to TRBD1. Looked up from germline, CDR1 is MNHEY and CDR2 is SMNVEV (reference sequence). J lost 5 bases, V lost 3 bases, and 3 bases had no gene match. The CDR3 consists of 14 residues. CDR3 coding DNA: TGTGCCAGCAGTTTCGGGACAGCAACCGGGGAGCTGTTTTTT. Its translation is CASSFGTATGELFF.

Note on this clone: The identical CDR3 is also encoded by other nucleotide sequences in the sample. V is TRBV29-1 and J is TRBJ2-7, with 11 positions matching TRBD1. Germline trimming cut 3 bases from V and 2 bases from J; bases unmatched to any gene: 0. The CDR3 consists of 13 residues. Per the germline V gene, CDR1 is SQVTM and CDR2 is ANQGSEA. CDR3 sequence (DNA): TGCAGCGTTGAGGGACAGGGGGCCTACGAGCAGTACTTC. Amino acid sequence: CSVEGQGAYEQYF.

The chain combines TRBV27 with TRBJ1-4, with D possibly being TRBD1 (5 bases). CDR3 length equals 14 residues. V was shortened by 4 bases and J by 8 bases, with 14 bases between the two germline ends. CDR1 MNHEY and CDR2 SMNVEV come from the germline V gene (reference sequence). The CDR3 loop reads CASSSPGLGEKLFF. CDR3 in DNA: TGTGCCAGCAGTTCCCCAGGGCTCGGGGAAAAACTGTTTTTT.

The chain links TRBV10-1 to TRBJ2-7, with a tentative D call TRBD2 (5 bases). The CDR3 is made up of 14 amino acids. Germline CDR1 WNHNN, CDR2 SYGVQD (reference sequence). The germline V and J ends were trimmed by 3 bases and 2 bases, with 11 bases remaining between them. The CDR3 nucleotides read TGCGCCAGCAGTGAAGCGGCGGCGACCTACGAGCAGTACTTC. It specifies CASSEAAATYEQYF.

The chain joins TRBV18 to TRBJ1-2; tentative D call: TRBD1 (6 bases). Trimming took 3 bases from V and 2 from J, leaving 13 bases between them. The CDR3 contains 15 residues. The germline gives CDR1 KGHSH, CDR2 LQKENI. The CDR3 region has the DNA TGTGCCAGCTCACCTGGGGACACCAGAAACTATGGCTACACCTTC. Its protein is CASSPGDTRNYGYTF.

The chain recombines TRBV5-1 with TRBJ2-2; the match to TRBD1 covers 10 bases. After removal of 4 bases from V and 3 bases from J, the junction contained 6 bases not matched to a gene. CDR1 is SGHRS and CDR2 is YFSETQ in the germline V gene. The CDR3 extends over 16 amino acids. CDR3 amino acids: CASSPGQGSYTGELFF. DNA for the CDR3: TGCGCCAGCAGCCCGGGACAGGGGAGCTACACCGGGGAGCTGTTTTTT.

This chain uses TRBV6-6 with TRBJ2-7; 9 bases match TRBD2. The CDR3 runs 16 residues. Germline CDR1 and CDR2: MNHNY and SVGAGI (reference sequence). Unmatched junction bases numbered 7, after V lost 2 bases and J lost 2 bases. DNA of the CDR3: TGTGCCAGCAGTTACCCATGGACTAGCGACGCCTACGAGCAGTACTTC. Translating it yields CASSYPWTSDAYEQYF.

The chain combines TRBV10-1 with TRBJ1-3; D unresolved. Trimming pared 3 bases from V and 7 bases from J, leaving 13 bases between. The CDR3 extends over 14 amino acids. Germline CDR1 reads WNHNN; CDR2 reads SYGVQD (reference sequence). The CDR3 loop reads CASSEGGSGNTIYF. The CDR3 nucleotides are TGCGCCAGCAGTGAAGGCGGCAGCGGGAACACCATATATTTT.

This rearrangement joins TRBV15 to TRBJ1-2; 12 bases are shared with TRBD1. Germline CDR1 LNHNV, CDR2 YYDKDF (reference sequence). The CDR3 is made up of 14 amino acids. The J segment lost 8 bases and the V segment lost 3 bases, leaving 4 bases of the junction unmatched. The CDR3, as DNA: TGTGCCACCAGCAGGGGACAGGGGGCTGGCGGCTACACCTTC. Translated, it gives CATSRGQGAGGYTF.

The chain joins TRBV5-1 to TRBJ2-1, with 9 bases fitting TRBD1. The germline gives CDR1 SGHRS, CDR2 YFSETQ. After removal of 7 bases from V and 4 bases from J, the junction contained 9 bases not matched to a gene. CDR3 length equals 15 residues. In DNA, the CDR3 is TGCGCCAGCCGCAACAGGGGGCAGGTTTACAATGAGCAGTTCTTC. Protein sequence: CASRNRGQVYNEQFF.

The V and J genes are TRBV4-2 and TRBJ1-2; 10 bases line up with TRBD1. Germline CDR1 is LGHNA and CDR2 is YNFKEQ. After removal of 3 bases from V and 5 bases from J, the junction contained 6 bases not matched to a gene. The CDR3 runs to 15 residues. CDR3 bases: TGTGCCAGCAGCCAGGGGGACAGGGGTTTTTATGGCTACACCTTC. Its translation: CASSQGDRGFYGYTF.

The chain has TRBV28 and TRBJ2-7, with a possible D match to TRBD1 (5 bases). Trimming took off 7 bases at V and 2 bases at J, with 6 bases between the two ends. Germline V CDR1 and CDR2: MDHEN, SYDVKM. This CDR3 has 11 residues. The CDR3, as DNA: TGTGCCAGCAAGGGGACCTACGAGCAGTACTTC. It specifies CASKGTYEQYF.

The sample holds one count of this clone. The chain couples TRBV4-1 to TRBJ2-7; TRBD2 matches at 9 bases. The CDR3 is 15 residues long. CDR1 MGHRA and CDR2 YSYEKL come from the germline V gene. V shed 0 bases and J 4 bases; nucleotides not matched to a gene: 4. The CDR3 DNA sequence: TGCGCCAGCAGCCAAGACCAACTAGCGGGTTACGAGCAGTACTTC. Translated: CASSQDQLAGYEQYF.

J is TRBJ2-1 and V is TRBV7-2, with a weak D call TRBD1 (6 bases). The germline gives CDR1 SGHTA, CDR2 FQGNSA. The CDR3 sequence is 13 residues long. V was trimmed by 4 bases and J by 8 bases, leaving 12 bases between them. CDR3 amino acids: CASSSLTGYEQFF. For the CDR3, the DNA is TGTGCCAGCAGCTCGCTCACAGGGTATGAGCAGTTCTTC.

This chain uses TRBV11-1 with TRBJ2-1, with 9 positions matching TRBD1. There are 17 residues in the CDR3. Germline lookup yields CDR1 SGHAT and CDR2 FQDESV (reference sequence). With 0 bases clipped from V and 3 bases from J, the junction kept 6 bases outside the gene matches. CDR3 amino acids: CASSLAPWDRVYNEQFF. DNA for the CDR3: TGTGCCAGCAGCTTAGCGCCCTGGGACAGGGTCTACAATGAGCAGTTCTTC.

The J gene is TRBJ2-1, the V gene TRBV6-6, with 8 positions matching TRBD1. V was pared by 2 bases and J by 9 bases, with 3 bases of the junction left unmatched. Looked up from germline, CDR1 is MNHNY and CDR2 is SVGAGI (reference sequence). This CDR3 spans 13 amino acids. CDR3: CASSYGDRIEQFF. The DNA of the CDR3 is TGTGCCAGCAGTTACGGGGACAGGATTGAGCAGTTCTTC.

V and J are TRBV6-5 and TRBJ1-1, with 7 positions matching TRBD1. The CDR3 contains 12 residues. V shed 4 bases and J 11 bases; nucleotides not matched to a gene: 7. The germline V gene has CDR1 MNHEY and CDR2 SVGAGI. The CDR3, as DNA: TGTGCCAGCAGTTCAGGGGCAGGGGGGGCTTTCTTT. Translation gives CASSSGAGGAFF.

The chain combines TRBV5-1 with TRBJ2-6, with D hard to call. The CDR3 runs 14 residues. Per the germline V gene, CDR1 is SGHRS and CDR2 is YFSETQ. V was shortened by 4 bases and J by 4 bases, with 9 bases between the two germline ends. CDR3 sequence: CASSPNTGANVLTF. In DNA form, the CDR3 reads TGCGCCAGCAGCCCCAACACCGGGGCCAACGTCCTGACTTTC.

V is TRBV19 and J is TRBJ1-5, with a weak D call TRBD1 (5 bases). Deletions cut 0 bases from V and 2 bases from J, with 14 bases between. The CDR3 has 17 residues. Per the germline V gene, CDR1 is LNHDA and CDR2 is SQIVND (reference sequence). The CDR3 region is CASSIDGAGRGNQPQHF. CDR3 in DNA: TGTGCCAGTAGTATAGATGGAGCGGGCAGGGGCAATCAGCCCCAGCATTTT.

The rearrangement links TRBV28 to TRBJ2-1; D gene ambiguous. The CDR3 consists of 15 residues. Trimming took off 1 base at V and 5 bases at J, with 12 bases between the two ends. CDR1 is MDHEN, CDR2 SYDVKM, per germline. CDR3 coding DNA: TGTGCCAGCAGTTTATTCTGGAGAATGAACAATGAGCAGTTCTTC. This encodes CASSLFWRMNNEQFF.

The chain combines TRBV2 with TRBJ2-7, with D possibly TRBD2 on 5 matching bases. Trimming removed 6 bases from V and 6 bases from J, with 15 bases in between. The CDR3 runs to 13 residues. Germline-derived CDR1 and CDR2 are SNHLY and FYNNEI. The CDR3 loop is CASSPLPGIEQYF. The CDR3 coding sequence is TGTGCCAGCAGCCCCCTACCCGGGATCGAGCAGTACTTC.